Below are 2 T cell receptor beta chains sequenced from a single sample in a study of human T cells and chemical hapten exposure. Time point: pre-sensitization, week 0. Noted treatment: therapeutic diphenylcyclopropenone sensitization with weekly scalp DPC. Using its own MiXCR run on the RACE reads, TCRdb lists one record per CDR3 protein. The data hold 300,000 to 450,000 distinct CDR3 sequences, with approximately 5.8% observed a single time. The starting material was whole blood, obtained in connection with sensitization to the hapten diphenylcyclopropenone (DPC). The receptors stem from a woman aged 18-35 years with alopecia areata. Some clones in this sample may be carry-over from other donors' samples.

This clonotype was counted a few times. Just one base apart from a much larger clone, this may be a read error. Lacking the conserved final phenylalanine or tryptophan, this CDR3 likely reflects a read error. The chain is built from TRBV20-1 and TRBJ1-1; D possibly corresponds to TRBD1 (5 bases). Germline CDR1 DFQATT, CDR2 SNEGSKA (reference sequence). The V end lost 3 bases, the J end lost 4 bases, and 9 bases lay between the germline ends. The CDR3 sequence is 12 residues long. CDR3 DNA: TGCAGTGCTAGTCGAGGGGTCACTGAAGCTTTCTTA. Residues: CSASRGVTEAFL.

This clonotype was counted at least ten times. The V gene is TRBV6-1, the J gene TRBJ2-4; possibly TRBD1 for D (6 bases). The CDR3 consists of 15 residues. The ends were cut back, 5 bases at V and 6 bases at J, with 17 bases in the middle. The V gene's germline CDR1 is MNHNS and CDR2 SASEGT. The CDR3 bases are TGTGCCAGCAGTCTGGCTCGTGGCAGGGGAAACATTCAGTACTTC. Translating it yields CASSLARGRGNIQYF.